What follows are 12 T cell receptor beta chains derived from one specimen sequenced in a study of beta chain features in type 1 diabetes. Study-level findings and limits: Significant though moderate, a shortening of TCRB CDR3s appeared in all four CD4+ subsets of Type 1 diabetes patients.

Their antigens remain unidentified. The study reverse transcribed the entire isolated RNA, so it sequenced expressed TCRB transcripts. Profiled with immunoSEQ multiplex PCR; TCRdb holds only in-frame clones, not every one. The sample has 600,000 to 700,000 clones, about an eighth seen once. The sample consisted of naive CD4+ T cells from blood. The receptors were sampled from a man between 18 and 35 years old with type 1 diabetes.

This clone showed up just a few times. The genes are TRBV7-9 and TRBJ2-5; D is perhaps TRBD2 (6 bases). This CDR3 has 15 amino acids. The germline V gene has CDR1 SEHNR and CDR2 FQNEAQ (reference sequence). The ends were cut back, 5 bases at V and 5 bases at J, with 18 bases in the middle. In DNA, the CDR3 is TGTGCCAGCAGCCCCCCCCGGGCGGAGGGGGAGACCCAGTACTTC. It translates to CASSPPRAEGETQYF.

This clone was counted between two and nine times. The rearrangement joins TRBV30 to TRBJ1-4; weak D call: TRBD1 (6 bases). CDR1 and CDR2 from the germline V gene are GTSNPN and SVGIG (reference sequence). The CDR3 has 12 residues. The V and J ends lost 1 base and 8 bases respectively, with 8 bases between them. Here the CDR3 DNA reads TGTGCCTGGAGTGGACAGGCAGAAAAACTGTTTTTT. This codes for CAWSGQAEKLFF.

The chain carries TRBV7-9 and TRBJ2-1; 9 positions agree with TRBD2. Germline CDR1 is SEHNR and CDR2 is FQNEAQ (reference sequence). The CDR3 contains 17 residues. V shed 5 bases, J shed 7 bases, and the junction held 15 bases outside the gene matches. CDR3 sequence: CASSAPLGGGARNEQFF. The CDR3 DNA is TGTGCCAGCAGCGCTCCCTTGGGCGGGGGGGCTCGTAATGAGCAGTTCTTC.

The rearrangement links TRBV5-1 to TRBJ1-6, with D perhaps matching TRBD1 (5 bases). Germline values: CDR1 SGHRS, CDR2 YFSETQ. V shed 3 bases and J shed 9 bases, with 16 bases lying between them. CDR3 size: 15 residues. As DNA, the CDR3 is TGCGCCAGCAGCTCCCTGGACACCGACAGTTCACCCCTCCACTTT. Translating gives CASSSLDTDSSPLHF. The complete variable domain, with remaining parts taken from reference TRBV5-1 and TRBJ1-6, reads KAGVTQTPRYLIKTRGQQVTLSCSPISGHRSVSWYQQTPGQGLQFLFEYFSETQRNKGNFPGRFSGRQFSNSRSEMNVSTLELGDSALYLCASSSLDTDSSPLHFGNGTRLTVT.

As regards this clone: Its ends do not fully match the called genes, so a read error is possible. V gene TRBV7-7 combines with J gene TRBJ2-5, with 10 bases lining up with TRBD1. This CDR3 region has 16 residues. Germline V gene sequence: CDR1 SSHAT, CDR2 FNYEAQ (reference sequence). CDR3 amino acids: CASSAGTGVIQETQYF. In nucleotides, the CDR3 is TGTGCTAGCAGCGCGGGGACAGGGGTTATACAAGAGACCCAGTACTTC.

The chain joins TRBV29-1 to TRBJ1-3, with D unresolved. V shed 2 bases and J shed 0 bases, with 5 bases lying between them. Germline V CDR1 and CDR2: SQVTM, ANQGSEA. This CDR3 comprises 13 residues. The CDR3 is CSVEKGSGNTIYF. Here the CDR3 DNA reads TGCAGCGTTGAAAAAGGCTCTGGAAACACCATATATTTT.

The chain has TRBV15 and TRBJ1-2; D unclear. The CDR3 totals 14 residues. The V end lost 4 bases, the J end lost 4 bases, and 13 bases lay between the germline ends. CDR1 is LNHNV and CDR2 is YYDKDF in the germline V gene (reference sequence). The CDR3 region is CATSISRAAYGYTF. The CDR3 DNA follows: TGTGCCACCAGCATTTCGAGAGCAGCCTATGGCTACACCTTC.

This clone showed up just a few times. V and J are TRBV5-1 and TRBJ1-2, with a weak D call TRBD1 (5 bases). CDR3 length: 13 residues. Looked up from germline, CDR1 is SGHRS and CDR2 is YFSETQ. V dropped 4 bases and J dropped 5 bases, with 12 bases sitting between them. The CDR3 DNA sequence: TGCGCCAGCAGCGAGGGACGGACGTATGGCTACACCTTC. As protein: CASSEGRTYGYTF.

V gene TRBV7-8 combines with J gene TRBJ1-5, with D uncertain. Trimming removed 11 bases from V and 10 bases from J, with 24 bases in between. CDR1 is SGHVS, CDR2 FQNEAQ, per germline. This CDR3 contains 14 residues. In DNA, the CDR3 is TGTGCCTCTGGCGGGAGGGTACTCGAGGGACCCCAGCATTTT. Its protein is CASGGRVLEGPQHF.

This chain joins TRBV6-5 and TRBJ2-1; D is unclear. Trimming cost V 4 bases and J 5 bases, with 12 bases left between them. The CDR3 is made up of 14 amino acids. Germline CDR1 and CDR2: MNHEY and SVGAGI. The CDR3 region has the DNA TGTGCCAGCAGTTTGACGGGTCTTAACAATGAGCAGTTCTTC. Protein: CASSLTGLNNEQFF.

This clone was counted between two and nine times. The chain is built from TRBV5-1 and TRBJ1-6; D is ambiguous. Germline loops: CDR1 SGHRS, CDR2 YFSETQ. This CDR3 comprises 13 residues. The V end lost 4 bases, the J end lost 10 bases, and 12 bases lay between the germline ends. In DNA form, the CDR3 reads TGCGCCAGCAGCCCCGGACGGGCGTCACCCCTCCACTTT. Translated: CASSPGRASPLHF.

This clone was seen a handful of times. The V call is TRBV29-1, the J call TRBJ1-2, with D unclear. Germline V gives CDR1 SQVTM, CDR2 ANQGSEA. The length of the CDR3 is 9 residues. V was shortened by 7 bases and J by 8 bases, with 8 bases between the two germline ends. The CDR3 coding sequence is TGCAGCGCCCTTGAGGGCTACACCTTC. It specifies CSALEGYTF.